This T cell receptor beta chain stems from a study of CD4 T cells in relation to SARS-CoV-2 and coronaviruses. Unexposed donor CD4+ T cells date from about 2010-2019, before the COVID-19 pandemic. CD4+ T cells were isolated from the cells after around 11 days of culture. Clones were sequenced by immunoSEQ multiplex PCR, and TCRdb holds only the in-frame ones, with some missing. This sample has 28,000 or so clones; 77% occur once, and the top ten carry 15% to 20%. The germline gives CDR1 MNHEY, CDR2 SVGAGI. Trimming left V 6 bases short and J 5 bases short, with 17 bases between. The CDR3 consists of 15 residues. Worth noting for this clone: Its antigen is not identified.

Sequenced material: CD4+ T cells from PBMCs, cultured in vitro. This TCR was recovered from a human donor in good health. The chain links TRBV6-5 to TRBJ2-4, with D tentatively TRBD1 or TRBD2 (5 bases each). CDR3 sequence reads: CASSQVRDDQNIQYF. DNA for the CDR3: TGTGCCAGCAGCCAGGTTCGGGACGACCAAAACATTCAGTACTTC.